Reported below is one T cell receptor (beta chain). This clone was picked up a small number of times. This receptor's antigen is unknown. No much larger clone exists at a distance of one base, and base qualities are not known. The data originate from a study of blood T cell repertoires in COVID-19 (dated by TCRdb to between 2020 and 2021). About the study as a whole: Samples from collaborators originated in the United States, Italy and Spain and spanned both the acute and convalescent phases of COVID-19. The prospective study material was composed of cDNA or gDNA derived from T cells, B-cell-depleted T cells, or PBMCs. The dataset comprised deeply sampled blood TCRbeta repertoires from subjects exposed to, actively infected with, or recovered from COVID-19. The repertoires were made available in a free public database intended to serve as a resource for research on the immune response to SARS-CoV-2. The samples were drawn from two sources: the first 160 participants of the ongoing ImmuneRACE study, and fewer than 1,500 subjects contributed by 6 global collaborators. The sample metadata nearly always contained a de-identified subject ID, COVID-19 status, age in years and sex. Where available, HLA class I and class II types were obtained from metadata supplied by the sample provider rather than from assay-based typing. The full study reports these points: Clinical and demographic metadata were provided uncurated, with the amount varying by source and participant.

One collaborating source in Seattle enrolled patients while the patients were actively infected and followed the patients over time throughout the course of disease. The collaborating institutions used their own protocols to collect whole blood in K2EDTA tubes. For TCRbeta analysis, collaborators shipped samples in one of three forms: frozen whole blood, isolated PBMCs, or DNA extracted from either of those sample types. TCRbeta CDR3 regions were amplified from genomic DNA using the immunoSEQ Assay, a bias-controlled multiplex PCR. From the authors' description of their analysis: Within the assay, amplification of reference gene primers was used to estimate how many nucleated cells each sample contained. To quantify the absolute abundance of each unique TCRbeta CDR3 rearrangement, sequence reads were collapsed and filtered. For each sample, productive Simpson clonality was calculated as the square root of Simpson's diversity index over productive rearrangements. TCRdb stores this immuneACCESS table with in-frame sequences only. Part of the clones is absent; in the studies checked, under half of the shortfall reflects unresolved V genes, and no reason is known for the rest. V, J and clone size derive from that table, while D and trimming were established from the DNA sequence. The sample data list 150,000 or so clones, and 85% to 95% of these were observed just once. Of the sample, roughly 2% falls within the top ten clones.

Deletion took 2 bases off V and 7 bases off J, with a span of 8 bases between the germline ends. Reading the germline V gene gives CDR1 ENHRY and CDR2 SYGVKD. Reading from cysteine to phenylalanine, the CDR3 counts 13 amino acids. CDR3 DNA only is kept here, 39 bases in frame from base 1. This TCR derives from a woman in her sixties or seventies with COVID-19, enrolled during active disease. Recombination connected TRBV10-3 to TRBJ1-4; the D gene cannot be named for sure. Sequencing used peripheral blood. CDR3 region: CAISEGQIEKLFF. In nucleotide form, the sequence is TGTGCCATCAGTGAGGGGCAGATTGAAAAACTGTTTTTT.